These 26 T cell receptor beta chains share one sample of origin, sequenced in a study of regulatory T cells in long-lasting Graves disease. The TCR beta library used iRepertoire HTBI primers with Arm-PCR amplification of CDR3. TCRdb passed the multiplex PCR reads through MiXCR, listing each CDR3 protein once. The top ten hold about 27% of the sample, which has roughly 380,000 distinct CDR3 sequences, 16% seen once. Time point defined: newly diagnosed GD, antithyroid drugs for less than 3 months. RNA isolated from PBMCs was used to make the TCR library. The sample also formed part of further work on T cells in Graves' hyperthyroidism and ophthalmopathy.

This specimen consisted of peripheral blood mononuclear cells (PBMCs), obtained at new diagnosis, from a patient treated with antithyroid drugs. These receptors all stem from a man aged 40-49 years with Graves disease.

Worth noting for this clonotype: The CDR3 end shows no conserved phenylalanine or tryptophan, and so a read error is likely. The V call is TRBV20-1, the J call TRBJ2-7, with 9 nucleotides matching TRBD2. The germline V gene has CDR1 DFQATT and CDR2 SNEGSKA (reference sequence). V dropped 4 bases and J dropped 6; count of bases not matched to a gene: 13. This CDR3 is built from 15 residues. CDR3 nucleotide sequence: TGCAGTGCTATTCGGGTTTCTAGCGGGGCGGCCGAGCAGTACCTC. Protein product: CSAIRVSSGAAEQYL.

This clonotype has at least ten counts. The chain has TRBV28 and TRBJ2-1; D perhaps matches TRBD1 (5 bases). Germline V CDR1 and CDR2: MDHEN, SYDVKM. V lost 3 bases and J lost 2, with 11 bases in between. The CDR3 is made up of 15 amino acids. CDR3 in amino acids: CASSFQGLAYNEQFF. In nucleotides, the CDR3 is TGTGCCAGCAGTTTTCAGGGCCTGGCCTACAATGAGCAGTTCTTC.

A few counts support this clonotype. J is TRBJ1-1 and V is TRBV5-1; maybe TRBD1 (5 bases). The CDR3 is made up of 16 amino acids. The V gene lost 0 bases and the J gene lost 2 bases, with 14 bases spanning the gap. Germline loops: CDR1 SGHRS, CDR2 YFSETQ. As DNA, the CDR3 is TGCGCCAGCAGCTTGGTTGGGACTCCCCTTAACACTGAAGCTTTCTTT. As protein: CASSLVGTPLNTEAFF. Variable domain in full (rest from reference TRBV5-1 and TRBJ1-1): KAGVTQTPRYLIKTRGQQVTLSCSPISGHRSVSWYQQTPGQGLQFLFEYFSETQRNKGNFPGRFSGRQFSNSRSEMNVSTLELGDSALYLCASSLVGTPLNTEAFFGQGTRLTVV.

In its sample, this clonotype was seen a few times. Possible read error: a much larger clone is one base away. V is TRBV7-8 and J is TRBJ2-7, with a tentative D call TRBD1 (6 bases). This CDR3 has 15 amino acids. Germline V lookup: CDR1 SGHVS, CDR2 FQNEAQ. The CDR3 loop is CASSSPGRGSYGQYF. The CDR3, as DNA: TGTGCCAGCAGTTCCCCGGGCAGGGGCTCCTACGGGCAGTACTTC.

This clonotype was picked up many times. The chain is built from TRBV4-2 and TRBJ2-3; D is possibly TRBD1 (6 bases). Trimming cost V 2 bases and J 10 bases, with 13 bases left between them. The germline V gene has CDR1 LGHNA and CDR2 YNFKEQ. The CDR3 spans 13 residues. The CDR3 here is CASSQLGGRAQYF. The CDR3 DNA is TGTGCCAGCAGCCAATTAGGGGGAAGGGCGCAGTATTTT.

This clonotype was recorded many times. The chain recombines TRBV6-5 with TRBJ1-1; TRBD1 agrees at 7 bases. The V and J ends lost 4 bases and 6 bases, in that order; junction bases with no gene match: 8. The CDR3 consists of 14 residues. Germline assignment: CDR1 MNHEY and CDR2 SVGAGI. CDR3 residues: CASSFTPDRPEAFF. CDR3 sequence (DNA): TGTGCCAGCAGTTTTACCCCGGACAGGCCTGAAGCTTTCTTT.

This clonotype occurred a few times. The chain couples TRBV5-1 to TRBJ1-1; no clear D gene. The V gene lost 5 bases and the J gene lost 3 bases, with 11 bases spanning the gap. The CDR3 runs to 13 residues. The germline V gene encodes CDR1 SGHRS and CDR2 YFSETQ. The CDR3 DNA reads TGCGCCAGCAGTCCCGAGGGTGACACTGAAGCTTTCTTT. Protein sequence: CASSPEGDTEAFF.

This clonotype was counted ten times or more. This chain connects TRBV29-1 to TRBJ2-1, with TRBD2 identical over 15 bases. Germline-derived CDR1 and CDR2 are SQVTM and ANQGSEA. Germline trimming cut 8 bases from V and 10 bases from J; bases unmatched to any gene: 12. The CDR3 is made up of 15 amino acids. The CDR3 here is CSTGTSGGFGREQFF. For the CDR3, the DNA is TGCAGCACAGGGACTAGCGGGGGGTTTGGGCGGGAGCAGTTCTTC.

This clonotype was seen at least ten times. This chain links TRBV11-2 with TRBJ2-2; maybe TRBD1 (5 bases). The CDR3 loop spans 14 amino acids. The V gene lost 1 base and the J gene lost 8 bases, with 11 bases spanning the gap. Per germline, CDR1 SGHAT and CDR2 FQNNGV. The DNA of the CDR3 is TGTGCCAGCAGCTTAGGTCCCCGACAGGGGGAGCTGTTTTTT. It specifies CASSLGPRQGELFF.

As to this clonotype: A far larger clone lies a single base away; this is likely a read error. This chain uses TRBV2 with TRBJ2-1, with TRBD1 matching 9 bases. Germline V gives CDR1 SNHLY, CDR2 FYNNEI. The CDR3 spans 14 residues. V gave up 4 bases and J gave up 10 bases; unmatched junction bases: 8. The CDR3 coding sequence is TGTGCCAGCAGTGCTTCACAGGGGGCCTACGAGCAGTTCTTC. The encoded protein is CASSASQGAYEQFF.

This chain links TRBV5-1 with TRBJ2-1; D perhaps matches TRBD1 (5 bases). Germline CDR1 reads SGHRS; CDR2 reads YFSETQ. The CDR3 sequence is 15 residues long. V lost 7 bases and J 5 bases, leaving 19 bases between the germline ends. DNA for the CDR3: TGCGCCAGCGCGAGTCTAGGACAATTGGACAATGAGCAGTTCTTC. This gives the protein CASASLGQLDNEQFF.

This clonotype has a handful of counts. Since a much larger clone is just one base distant, this may be a read error. The rearrangement links TRBV28 to TRBJ2-1; a possible D gene is TRBD2 (7 bases). V lost 6 bases and J 7 bases, leaving 19 bases between the germline ends. Per the germline V gene, CDR1 is MDHEN and CDR2 is SYDVKM. The CDR3 consists of 15 residues. The DNA of the CDR3 is TGTGCCAGCAGGGACCGGGGGGCATCGACGAATGAGCAGTTCTTC. As protein: CASRDRGASTNEQFF.

At least ten counts were recorded for this clonotype. CDR3 DNA: TGTGCCAGCAGCTTGCCGGGACTAGCGGGTGGAGTCTACTTC. Encoded protein: CASSLPGLAGGVYF. The V and J genes are TRBV7-2 and TRBJ2-5, with 12 positions matching TRBD2. CDR3 size: 14 residues. Per the germline V gene, CDR1 is SGHTA and CDR2 is FQGNSA. With V trimmed by 3 bases and J by 14 bases, 10 bases remained unmatched.

The CDR3 nucleotides are TGTGCCACCAAGGGAGGACAGTTTCATTCACCCCTCCACTTT. It yields the protein CATKGGQFHSPLHF. The chain links TRBV15 to TRBJ1-6, with D possibly being TRBD1 (6 bases). The CDR3 has 14 amino acids. V lost 7 bases and J lost 8, with 15 bases in between. The germline CDR1 and CDR2 sequences are LNHNV and YYDKDF (reference sequence).

In its sample, this clonotype was seen many times. The chain recombines TRBV7-3 with TRBJ2-7; 7 bases agree with TRBD1. Matching the DNA end better, TRBJ2-1 makes the J call doubtful. CDR1 and CDR2 (germline): SGHTA, FQGTGA. The CDR3 length is 14 residues. The chain's CDR3 is CASSLLDRANEQFF. The CDR3 DNA follows: TGTGCCAGCAGCTTGCTCGACAGGGCAAATGAGCAGTTCTTC.

This clonotype appeared a few times. The chain carries TRBV6-2 or TRBV6-3 and TRBJ2-7, with 10 bases lining up with TRBD2. Germline V gene sequence: CDR1 MNHEY, CDR2 SVGEGT. There are 16 residues in the CDR3. V lost 5 bases, J lost 3 bases, and 10 bases stayed unmatched. DNA for the CDR3: TGTGCCAGCAGTCCACGCTCTAGCGGGGGTCACTACGAGCAGTACTTC. It is translated as CASSPRSSGGHYEQYF.

This clonotype was picked up many times. The CDR3 is CASSQGTGLYEQYF. As DNA, the CDR3 is TGTGCCAGCAGCCAAGGGACAGGGCTCTACGAGCAGTACTTC. The V call is TRBV3-1, the J call TRBJ2-7; 8 nucleotides match TRBD1. J lost 3 bases, V lost 1 base, and 2 bases had no gene match. This CDR3 contains 14 residues. Germline assignment: CDR1 LGHDT and CDR2 YNNKEL (reference sequence).

This clonotype appeared many times. The gene calls are TRBV27 and TRBJ2-3; 10 positions match TRBD2. V lost 3 bases and J lost 4; bases outside the gene matches: 4. The CDR3 loop spans 15 amino acids. The germline CDR1 and CDR2 sequences are MNHEY and SMNVEV (reference sequence). CDR3 nucleotides: TGTGCCAGCAGTTTTCCTAGCGGGGGAGCAGATACGCAGTATTTT. Encoded protein: CASSFPSGGADTQYF.

The sample holds many counts of this clonotype. This sequence joins TRBV5-1 and TRBJ1-1; D is perhaps TRBD1 (5 bases). The CDR3 loop spans 13 amino acids. The ends were cut back, 0 bases at V and 7 bases at J, with 10 bases in the middle. In germline, CDR1 is SGHRS, CDR2 YFSETQ. The CDR3, as DNA: TGCGCCAGCAGCTTGGATGGGCAGGGTGAAGCTTTCTTT. The encoded protein is CASSLDGQGEAFF.

This clonotype came up a few times. This rearrangement joins TRBV6-2 or TRBV6-3 to TRBJ2-7; 7 bases fit TRBD1. Trimming took 6 bases from V and 1 from J; bases not matched to a gene: 6. Looked up from germline, CDR1 is MNHEY and CDR2 is SVGEGT. CDR3 length: 14 amino acids. DNA for the CDR3: TGTGCCAGCAGGTCACGACAGGGTTCCTACGAGCAGTACTTC. This translates into CASRSRQGSYEQYF.

This sequence joins TRBV2 and TRBJ2-1, with 15 positions matching TRBD2. This CDR3 contains 15 residues. V gave up 6 bases and J gave up 6 bases; unmatched junction bases: 3. Looked up from germline, CDR1 is SNHLY and CDR2 is FYNNEI. The CDR3 bases are TGTGCCAGCAGGCCGGGACTAGCGGGGGGCAATGAGCAGTTCTTC. Translation gives CASRPGLAGGNEQFF. The variable domain in full, completed from reference TRBV2 and TRBJ2-1, reads EPEVTQTPSHQVTQMGQEVILRCVPISNHLYFYWYRQILGQKVEFLVSFYNNEISEKSEIFDDQFSVERPDGSNFTLKIRSTKLEDSAMYFCASRPGLAGGNEQFFGPGTRLTVL.

The rearrangement joins TRBV5-1 to TRBJ2-1; 8 nucleotides line up with TRBD1. The CDR3 spans 15 residues. The germline V gene has CDR1 SGHRS and CDR2 YFSETQ. V lost 4 bases, J lost 7 bases, and 10 bases stayed unmatched. The CDR3 coding sequence is TGCGCCAGCAGCAAGGTCCAGGGGGCGAGGAATGAGCAGTTCTTC. This encodes CASSKVQGARNEQFF.

This sequence joins TRBV12-3 or TRBV12-4 and TRBJ2-2; 8 bases are a match to TRBD2. After removal of 4 bases from V and 4 bases from J, the junction contained 5 bases not matched to a gene. CDR3 length: 15 residues. In DNA form, the CDR3 reads TGTGCCAGCAGTTCCGGGGGGGCCGCCACCGGGGAGCTGTTTTTT. This gives the protein CASSSGGAATGELFF.

A remark on this clonotype: It may be a read error: a sequence one base away is much more abundant. This chain connects TRBV15 to TRBJ1-5; D is unclear. Germline V gene sequence: CDR1 LNHNV, CDR2 YYDKDF (reference sequence). This CDR3 has 12 residues. The CDR3 sequence is CTTPGRDQPQHF. The CDR3, as DNA: TGTACCACCCCTGGGAGAGATCAGCCCCAGCATTTT.

The rearrangement uses TRBV5-5 and TRBJ1-4; 7 nucleotides agree with TRBD1. V was pared by 4 bases and J by 8 bases, with 5 bases of the junction left unmatched. CDR1 SGHKS and CDR2 YYEKEE come from the germline V gene (reference sequence). The CDR3 runs 13 residues. The CDR3 reads CASSRDSLEKLFF. DNA for the CDR3: TGTGCCAGCAGCCGGGACAGTTTAGAAAAACTGTTTTTT.

This clonotype was picked up many times. The chain carries TRBV9 and TRBJ2-5, with D perhaps TRBD1 (6 bases). Germline-derived CDR1 and CDR2 are SGDLS and YYNGEE. Trimming shortened V by 3 bases and J by 5 bases, and 11 bases separated the two germline ends. The CDR3 contains 13 residues. The CDR3 bases are TGTGCCAGCAGCGGACAGGCTTTGGAGACCCAGTACTTC. It yields the protein CASSGQALETQYF.